A selection of T cell receptor beta chains follows, all from one sample in a study of T-cell reconstitution after alpha-beta-depleted transplantation in children. TCRdb re-derived calls from the PCR reads in MiXCR, one entry per CDR3 protein. This table has about 610,000 distinct CDR3 sequences, roughly a tenth appearing once. This material consisted of PBMCs from the stem cell graft donor, taken from the stem cell graft. Receptor source: a human donor who donated a stem cell graft to a child with acute myeloid leukemia. CDR3s include the opening cysteine and the closing phenylalanine or tryptophan. Fields, in order: V gene, D gene, clone size, J gene, CDR3 DNA, CDR3 protein. The D gene is left open where the match is weak. Clone size, where shown, is once, few, many, or a class for clones that have expanded.

>TRBV24-1|.|few|TRBJ2-2
TGTGCCACCAGTGACCCTGCCTCAAGAACGAACACCGGGGAGCTGTTTTTT
CATSDPASRTNTGELFF
>TRBV28|TRBD1|.|TRBJ1-1
TGTGCCAGCCCCCCGACAGGGGCGAACACTGAAGCTTTCTTT
CASPPTGANTEAFF
>TRBV6-2/TRBV6-3|.|.|TRBJ2-4
TGTGCCAGCAGTCCACAGGGAGTCGTGATTAACATTCAGTACTTC
CASSPQGVVINIQYF
>TRBV19|TRBD1|.|TRBJ2-7
TGTGCCAGTAGTATCGACCCCGGGGACAGAACCCACGAGCAGTACTTC
CASSIDPGDRTHEQYF
>TRBV12-3/TRBV12-4|.|.|TRBJ2-7
TGTGCCAGCAGTTTAAGTAGGGGACGCATAGAGCAGTACTTC
CASSLSRGRIEQYF
>TRBV5-1|TRBD1|.|TRBJ1-1
TGCGCCAGCAGCCTTCGGACAGGGGGCGAGAGGACTGAAGCTTTCTTT
CASSLRTGGERTEAFF
>TRBV27|.|few|TRBJ1-4
TGTGCCAGCAGTGACCCCGGGACCTCTAATGAAAAACTGTTTTTT
CASSDPGTSNEKLFF
>TRBV7-3|TRBD2|many|TRBJ2-1
TGTGCCAGCAGCTTTAGCGGGAGGACCGATGAGCAGTTCTTC
CASSFSGRTDEQFF
>TRBV27|.|few|TRBJ2-1
TGTGCCAGCAGTTTTCTTGACAGGCGGGAGTTCTTC
CASSFLDRREFF
>TRBV5-1|TRBD1|.|TRBJ2-7
TGCGCCAGCAGGCCTGAGGACAGGGAAGTCGAGCAGTACTTC
CASRPEDREVEQYF
>TRBV7-9|.|many|TRBJ1-1
TGTGCCAGCAGCTTGGCAGCCAACACTGAAGCTTTCTTT
CASSLAANTEAFF
>TRBV7-2|TRBD2|.|TRBJ2-7
TGTGCCAGCAGCCTGAGACTAGCACCACACTACGAGCAGTACTTC
CASSLRLAPHYEQYF
>TRBV14|.|many|TRBJ2-7
TGTGCCAGCAGCCGACTAACCTACGAGCAGTACTTC
CASSRLTYEQYF
>TRBV7-2|.|few|TRBJ1-3
TGTGCCAGCAGCTTAGCGCGGCAGGCCGCCTCTGGAAACACCATATATTTT
CASSLARQAASGNTIYF
>TRBV15|.|.|TRBJ2-4
TGTGCCACCAGCAGAGGGGGGATCAAAAACATTCAGTACTTC
CATSRGGIKNIQYF
>TRBV11-2|TRBD2|.|TRBJ2-3
TGTGCCAGCAGCTTACTCGCGGGAGGGAGCTACACGCAGTATTTT
CASSLLAGGSYTQYF
>TRBV29-1|.|.|TRBJ1-2
TGCAGCGTTGAAGAGATTCGAAGGTCCTATGGCTACACCTTC
CSVEEIRRSYGYTF
>TRBV7-2|TRBD2|.|TRBJ2-1
TGTGCCAGCAGCAAGATCCAGGGACTAGCGGGACGGGAGCAGTTCTTC
CASSKIQGLAGREQFF
>TRBV4-3|TRBD2|.|TRBJ2-7
TGCGCCAGCAGCCCCGGGACTAGCGGGGTTAACGAGCAGTACTTC
CASSPGTSGVNEQYF
>TRBV20-1|TRBD2|few|TRBJ2-1
TGCAGTGCTAGATGGGGACTAGCGGGAGATTCGGGTGAGCAGTTCTTC
CSARWGLAGDSGEQFF
>TRBV6-2/TRBV6-3|.|.|TRBJ2-3
TGTGCCAGCAGACCCCGACCAGACACGCAGTATTTT
CASRPRPDTQYF
>TRBV4-3|.|many|TRBJ2-7
TGCGCCAGCAGCCAAACTCATGGAAGCTACGAGCAGTACTTC
CASSQTHGSYEQYF
>TRBV29-1|.|.|TRBJ2-1
TGCAGCGTCGTTATGCTAGCGAAGGGGTTAGACAATGAGCAGTTCTTC
CSVVMLAKGLDNEQFF
>TRBV3-1|TRBD2|.|TRBJ2-1
TGTGCCAGCAGCCAAAAAGGGACTACATCCAATGAGCAGTTCTTC
CASSQKGTTSNEQFF
>TRBV7-2|.|few|TRBJ2-7
TGTGCCAGCAGCTTATTTGTAGCGGACTACGAGCAGTACTTC
CASSLFVADYEQYF
>TRBV30|.|.|TRBJ1-2
TGTGCCTGGAGTGTACTAACAGCCACTGGCTACACCTTC
CAWSVLTATGYTF
>TRBV2|.|.|TRBJ2-2
TGTGCCAGCAGTGCCTCGGGGCGACTCACCGGGGAGCTGTTTTTT
CASSASGRLTGELFF
>TRBV6-5|.|many|TRBJ2-1
TGTGCCAGCAGTTACTCGCCACTATACAATGAGCAGTTCTTC
CASSYSPLYNEQFF
>TRBV9|.|few|TRBJ2-3
TGTGCCAGCAGCGTAGGAGGCCGGGAGACAGATACGCAGTATTTT
CASSVGGRETDTQYF
>TRBV7-9|TRBD1|many|TRBJ2-1
TGTGCCAGCAGCCCCGGGACAGGGGCCTACAATGAGCAGTTCTTC
CASSPGTGAYNEQFF
>TRBV20-1|TRBD1|.|TRBJ2-1
TGCAGTGCTAGAGGACAGGGTATAGTTGAGCAGTTCTTC
CSARGQGIVEQFF
>TRBV30|.|.|TRBJ1-3
TGTGCCTGGAGCCTCGCAGGGGGAAACACCATATATTTT
CAWSLAGGNTIYF
>TRBV7-9|.|many|TRBJ2-3
TGTGCCAGCAGCCCCGGGAGCCCGGATGGAACAGATACGCAGTATTTT
CASSPGSPDGTDTQYF
>TRBV29-1|TRBD2|few|TRBJ2-1
TGCAGCGTTGGTGGGGTAGCGGGAGTGCGTGAGCAGTTCTTC
CSVGGVAGVREQFF
>TRBV15|.|.|TRBJ2-2
TGTGCCACCAGCAGAGGTGGACTTAACACCGGGGAGCTGTTTTTT
CATSRGGLNTGELFF
>TRBV3-1|.|many|TRBJ2-3
TGTGCCAGCAGCCAAAGGACAGATACGCAGTATTTT
CASSQRTDTQYF
>TRBV5-1|.|many|TRBJ2-2
TGCGCCAGCAGCTTATCAACGGTAACCGGGGAGCTGTTTTTT
CASSLSTVTGELFF
>TRBV5-5|.|.|TRBJ2-7
TGTGCCAGCAGCTCGGGGACGGAGACCTACGAGCAGTACTTC
CASSSGTETYEQYF
>TRBV9|TRBD1|.|TRBJ2-1
TGTGCCAGCAGCACCCAGGGGGCTGGTTGGAATGAGCAGTTCTTC
CASSTQGAGWNEQFF
>TRBV7-8|.|few|TRBJ1-1
TGTGCCAGCAGCGATGCAGGGCACACTGAAGCTTTCTTT
CASSDAGHTEAFF
>TRBV5-5|TRBD1|few|TRBJ2-7
TGTGCCAGCAGCTGGACAGGACTCTACGAGCAGTACTTC
CASSWTGLYEQYF
>TRBV20-1|TRBD2|.|TRBJ2-1
TGCAGTGCAACGACTAGCGGATTACCTCCCTATGAGCAGTTCTTC
CSATTSGLPPYEQFF
>TRBV24-1|TRBD2|.|TRBJ2-3
TGTGCCACCAGTGATTGGGGACTAGCGCGCCGTACAGATACGCAGTATTTT
CATSDWGLARRTDTQYF
>TRBV28|TRBD2|.|TRBJ2-7
TGTGCCAGCAGTTTACTAGCGGAGAAGGCCGAGCTGTACTTC
CASSLLAEKAELYF
>TRBV20-1|.|few|TRBJ2-3
TGCAGTGCTAGCCGACTGGTCAAAGATACGCAGTATTTT
CSASRLVKDTQYF
>TRBV5-1|.|.|TRBJ2-7
TGCGCCAGCCCCCATCGACGCGGGTGTTCAACCTACGAGCAGTACTTC
CASPHRRGCSTYEQYF
>TRBV29-1|TRBD2|many|TRBJ2-7
TGCAGCGCTAAAGTAGAGCGGGAGGGCCCCTACGAGCAGTACTTC
CSAKVEREGPYEQYF
>TRBV29-1|TRBD2|many|TRBJ2-3
TGCAGCGTTGATCTAGCGGCAGATACGCAGTATTTT
CSVDLAADTQYF
>TRBV20-1|TRBD2|.|TRBJ2-7
TGCAGTGTCGGCGGGAGGGCCGCGTTGGGCGAGCAGTACTTC
CSVGGRAALGEQYF
>TRBV10-1|.|many|TRBJ2-7
TGCGCCAGCACGTCCAGGGCAGCCCAGGTCTCCGAGCAGTACTTC
CASTSRAAQVSEQYF
>TRBV20-1|TRBD1|many|TRBJ1-3
TGCAGTGCTAAGGGACAGCTCTCTGGAAACACCATATATTTT
CSAKGQLSGNTIYF
>TRBV29-1|TRBD1|many|TRBJ2-4
TGCAGCTTCGGACAGGGCAGCAAAAACATTCAGTACTTC
CSFGQGSKNIQYF
>TRBV7-9|TRBD1|many|TRBJ2-7
TGTGCCAGCAGCTCCCTCCTAGGGGACAGGCTCTACGAGCAGTACTTC
CASSSLLGDRLYEQYF
>TRBV30|TRBD1|few|TRBJ2-6
TGTGCCTCAGGGACAGGGGAATTCTCTGGGGCCAACGTCCTGACTTTC
CASGTGEFSGANVLTF
>TRBV7-2|TRBD1|many|TRBJ2-3
TGTGCCAGCAGCTTGGGACAGGGTTTTGGCACAGATACGCAGTATTTT
CASSLGQGFGTDTQYF